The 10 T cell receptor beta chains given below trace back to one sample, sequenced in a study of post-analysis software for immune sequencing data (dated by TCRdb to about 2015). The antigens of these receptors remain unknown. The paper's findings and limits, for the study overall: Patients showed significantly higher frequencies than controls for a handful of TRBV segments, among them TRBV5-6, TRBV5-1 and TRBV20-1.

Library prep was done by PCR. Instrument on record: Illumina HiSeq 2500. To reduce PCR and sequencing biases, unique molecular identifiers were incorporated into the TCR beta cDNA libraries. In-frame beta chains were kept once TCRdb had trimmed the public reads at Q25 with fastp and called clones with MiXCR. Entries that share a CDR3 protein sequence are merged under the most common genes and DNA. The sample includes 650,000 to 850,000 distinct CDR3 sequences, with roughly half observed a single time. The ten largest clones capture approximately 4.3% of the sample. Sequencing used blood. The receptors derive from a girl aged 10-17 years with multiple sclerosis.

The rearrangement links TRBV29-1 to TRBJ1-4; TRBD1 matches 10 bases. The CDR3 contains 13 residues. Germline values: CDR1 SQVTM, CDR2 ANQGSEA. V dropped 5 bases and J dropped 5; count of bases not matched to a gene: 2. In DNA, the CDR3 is TGCAGCGTTCCGGGACAGGGGAATGAAAAACTGTTTTTT. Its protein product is CSVPGQGNEKLFF.

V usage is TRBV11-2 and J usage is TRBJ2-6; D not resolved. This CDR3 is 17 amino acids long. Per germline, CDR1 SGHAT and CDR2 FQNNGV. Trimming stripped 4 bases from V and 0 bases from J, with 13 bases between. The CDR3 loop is CASSWQASSSGANVLTF. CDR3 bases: TGTGCCAGCAGCTGGCAAGCGTCGAGCTCTGGGGCCAACGTCCTGACTTTC. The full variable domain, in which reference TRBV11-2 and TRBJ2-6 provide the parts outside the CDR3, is EAGVAQSPRYKIIEKRQSVAFWCNPISGHATLYWYQQILGQGPKLLIQFQNNGVVDDSQLPKDRFSAERLKGVDSTLKIQPAKLEDSAVYLCASSWQASSSGANVLTFGAGSRLTVL.

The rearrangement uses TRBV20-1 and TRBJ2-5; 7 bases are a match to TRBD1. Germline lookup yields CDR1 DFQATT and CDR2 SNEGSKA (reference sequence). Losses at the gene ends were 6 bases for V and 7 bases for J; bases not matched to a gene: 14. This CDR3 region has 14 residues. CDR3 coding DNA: TGCAGTGCGTCCCAAACAGGGGTTTACGCGACCCAGTACTTC. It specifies CSASQTGVYATQYF.

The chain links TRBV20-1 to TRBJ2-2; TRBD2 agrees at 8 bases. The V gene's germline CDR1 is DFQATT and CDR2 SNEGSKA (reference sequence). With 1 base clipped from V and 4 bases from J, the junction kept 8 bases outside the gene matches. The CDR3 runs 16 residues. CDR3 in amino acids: CSARGRPSGLTGELFF. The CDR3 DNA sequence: TGCAGTGCTAGAGGAAGGCCTAGCGGGCTCACCGGGGAGCTGTTTTTT.

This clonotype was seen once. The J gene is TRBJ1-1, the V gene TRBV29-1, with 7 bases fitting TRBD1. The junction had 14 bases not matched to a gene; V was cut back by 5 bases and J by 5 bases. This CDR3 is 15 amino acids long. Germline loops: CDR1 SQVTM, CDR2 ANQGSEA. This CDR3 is CSVTGTDPGMTEAFF. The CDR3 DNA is TGCAGCGTTACCGGGACAGATCCTGGAATGACTGAAGCTTTCTTT.

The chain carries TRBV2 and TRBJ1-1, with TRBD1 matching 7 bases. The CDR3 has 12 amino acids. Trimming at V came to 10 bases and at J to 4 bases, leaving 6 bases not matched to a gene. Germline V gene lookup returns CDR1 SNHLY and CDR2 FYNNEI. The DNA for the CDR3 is TGTGCCATGACAGGGTACGGCACTGAAGCTTTCTTT. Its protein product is CAMTGYGTEAFF.

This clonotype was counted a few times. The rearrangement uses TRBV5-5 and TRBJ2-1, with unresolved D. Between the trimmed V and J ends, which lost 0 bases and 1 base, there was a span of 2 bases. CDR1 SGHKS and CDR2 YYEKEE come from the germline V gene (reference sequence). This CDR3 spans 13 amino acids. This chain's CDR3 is CASSLESYNEQFF. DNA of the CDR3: TGTGCCAGCAGCTTGGAATCCTACAATGAGCAGTTCTTC.

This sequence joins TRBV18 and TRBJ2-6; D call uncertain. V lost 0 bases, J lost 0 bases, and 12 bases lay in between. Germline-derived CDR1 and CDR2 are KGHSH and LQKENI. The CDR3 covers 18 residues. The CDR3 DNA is TGTGCCAGCTCACCACCGATCAGCAGCTCCTCTGGGGCCAACGTCCTGACTTTC. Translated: CASSPPISSSSGANVLTF. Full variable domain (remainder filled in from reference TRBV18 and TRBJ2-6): NAGVMQNPRHLVRRRGQEARLRCSPMKGHSHVYWYRQLPEEGLKFMVYLQKENIIDESGMPKERFSAEFPKEGPSILRIQQVVRGDSAAYFCASSPPISSSSGANVLTFGAGSRLTVL.

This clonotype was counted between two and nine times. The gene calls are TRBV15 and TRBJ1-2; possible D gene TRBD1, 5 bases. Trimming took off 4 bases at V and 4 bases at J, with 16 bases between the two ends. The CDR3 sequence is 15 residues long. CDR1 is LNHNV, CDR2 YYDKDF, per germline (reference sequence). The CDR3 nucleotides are TGTGCCACCAGCATACCTGGCGGGGGTTTCTATGGCTACACCTTC. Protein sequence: CATSIPGGGFYGYTF. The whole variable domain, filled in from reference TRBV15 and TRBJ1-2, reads DAMVIQNPRYQVTQFGKPVTLSCSQTLNHNVMYWYQQKSSQAPKLLFHYYDKDFNNEADTPDNFQSRRPNTSFCFLDIRSPGLGDTAMYLCATSIPGGGFYGYTFGSGTRLTVV.

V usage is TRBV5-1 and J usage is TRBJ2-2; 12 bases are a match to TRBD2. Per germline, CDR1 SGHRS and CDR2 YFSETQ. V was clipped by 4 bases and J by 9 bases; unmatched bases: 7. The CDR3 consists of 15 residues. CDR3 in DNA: TGCGCCAGCAGCCAGCTAGCGGGGGGGCCTCGGGAGCTGTTTTTT. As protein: CASSQLAGGPRELFF.